This is a list of T cell receptor beta chains from one sample in a study of blood T cell repertoires in COVID-19. Assay: immunoSEQ multiplex PCR; the TCRdb copy retains only in-frame clones and omits some. The sample holds 90,000 to 100,000 clones, under 85% seen once. Sequencing input: peripheral blood. These TCRs come from a human donor in a cohort sampled during active COVID-19. The CDR3 runs from the conserved cysteine through the conserved F or W. The order of the fields is V gene, D gene, clone size, J gene, CDR3 DNA, CDR3 protein. The D gene is left open where the match is weak. Rows give clone size only sometimes, using once, few, many, or a class for an expanded clone.

TRBV6-5	NA	NA	TRBJ2-1	TGTGCCAGCAGTCCGGTAAACAATGAGCAGTTCTTC	CASSPVNNEQFF
TRBV2	NA	NA	TRBJ1-2	TGTGCCAGCAGTGCCTTGGGCAGGGTTGGCTACACCTTC	CASSALGRVGYTF
TRBV15	NA	NA	TRBJ1-3	TGTGCCACCAGCAGAGGTGAAGCCTCTGGAAACACCATATATTTT	CATSRGEASGNTIYF
TRBV19	NA	NA	TRBJ2-3	TGTGCCACCTACAGGGAAACGCAGTATTTT	CATYRETQYF
TRBV4-1	TRBD1	NA	TRBJ2-1	TGCGCCAGCAGCCAAGATCTCAGGGGGTATGAGCAGTTCTTC	CASSQDLRGYEQFF
TRBV7-3	TRBD2	NA	TRBJ2-1	TGTGCCAGCAGATTAGTAGGGACTAATTTGTTCTTC	CASRLVGTNLFF
TRBV5-1	NA	NA	TRBJ1-6	TGCGCCAGCAGCTGGCACCGGGAAAATAATTCACCCCTCCACTTT	CASSWHRENNSPLHF
TRBV28	NA	once	TRBJ2-5	TGTGCCAGCAGCACCGCGGGACAGTCAACGGAGACCCAGTACTTC	CASSTAGQSTETQYF
TRBV2	NA	NA	TRBJ1-2	TGTGCCAGCCCCCCGGGAGTTTTTCAGAACTATGGCTACACCTTC	CASPPGVFQNYGYTF
TRBV24-1	NA	NA	TRBJ2-7	TGTGCCACCACCTACTACGAGCAGTACTTC	CATTYYEQYF
TRBV6-2/TRBV6-3	TRBD1	NA	TRBJ1-1	TGTGCCAGCAGTACCTACAGGGGATCCTACACTGAAGCTTTCTTT	CASSTYRGSYTEAFF
TRBV27	NA	NA	TRBJ2-5	TGTGCCAGCAGTCCCATCGGGACACGAAGCGCAGAGACCCAGTACTTC	CASSPIGTRSAETQYF
TRBV5-1	NA	medium-sized	TRBJ1-1	TGCGCCAGCAGCTTGTCCGGGGGGAACACTGAAGCTTTCTTT	CASSLSGGNTEAFF
TRBV11-3	NA	NA	TRBJ2-1	TGTGCCAGCAGCTCTTTAGGGGGCAATGAGCAGTTCTTC	CASSSLGGNEQFF
TRBV19	TRBD1	NA	TRBJ2-1	TGTGCCAGTATGGGACAGCTCAACAATGAGCAGTTCTTC	CASMGQLNNEQFF
TRBV5-1	TRBD2	NA	TRBJ2-1	TGCGCCAGCAGCTTGGCCGGGGGGAGCTCGCTCTTC	CASSLAGGSSLF
TRBV5-1	TRBD2	NA	TRBJ2-5	TGCGCCAGCAGCTTGGGACCTAGCGGTCGGGAGACCCAGTACTTC	CASSLGPSGRETQYF
TRBV7-8	TRBD1	NA	TRBJ1-6	TGTGCCAGCAGCAGAGGGACAGGGTCGGGTTCACCCCTCCACTTT	CASSRGTGSGSPLHF
TRBV11-2	NA	NA	TRBJ1-1	TGTGCCAGCAGCTTAGACAGGCGAAAAGCTTTCTTT	CASSLDRRKAFF
TRBV19	NA	NA	TRBJ1-5	TGTGCCAGTACCTCCCGGAGGGGCCCCAAAATTGAGCCCCAGCATTTT	CASTSRRGPKIEPQHF
TRBV6-2/TRBV6-3	NA	NA	TRBJ1-2	TGTGCCAGCAGTTACAGCGGGGTTGAAGGAAGGGGCTACACCTTC	CASSYSGVEGRGYTF
TRBV19	NA	NA	TRBJ1-2	TGTGCCAGTAGTCTTGCACAGGGATCGGCTGGCTACACCTTC	CASSLAQGSAGYTF
TRBV6-5	TRBD1	NA	TRBJ2-7	TGTGCCACCATCCCCCACGGGACAGTCAAACACGAGCAGTACTTC	CATIPHGTVKHEQYF
TRBV4-1	NA	few	TRBJ1-5	TGCGCCAGCAGCCTAAGGGGTACAGGGCTAAATAGCAATCAGCCCCAGCATTTT	CASSLRGTGLNSNQPQHF
TRBV30	TRBD1	NA	TRBJ1-5	TGTGCCTGGAGTTCGGACAGGGTAAATCAGCCCCAGCATTTT	CAWSSDRVNQPQHF
TRBV6-6	TRBD2	once	TRBJ2-1	TGTGCCAGCAGTTACTGGGAGGGCCTGATGAATGAGCAGTTCTTC	CASSYWEGLMNEQFF
TRBV30	TRBD1	NA	TRBJ2-5	TGTGCCTGGAGTGTAGGGGGCCCAGAGACCCAGTACTTC	CAWSVGGPETQYF
TRBV7-2	TRBD2	NA	TRBJ2-3	TGTGCCAGCAGCCCTGTAGCGGGATTGAAAAATACGCAGTATTTT	CASSPVAGLKNTQYF
TRBV4-3	NA	NA	TRBJ1-4	TGCGCCAGCAGTCACCCGGGGGGCTATGAAAAACTGTTTTTT	CASSHPGGYEKLFF
TRBV18	NA	NA	TRBJ1-1	TGTGCCAGCTCACCGGGCAGGGACACTGAAGCTTTCTTT	CASSPGRDTEAFF
TRBV11-2	NA	NA	TRBJ1-5	TGTGCCAGCAGCCCTACAGGAGCCCGGAGAGATCAGCCCCAGCATTTT	CASSPTGARRDQPQHF
TRBV11-2	NA	NA	TRBJ2-7	TGTGCCAGCAGCTTACCCCGGGCGGGCTACGAGCAGTACTTC	CASSLPRAGYEQYF
TRBV11-2	TRBD1	NA	TRBJ2-5	TGTGCCAGCAGCGTTGTGGGACAGGGGACCCCGAGGGGGACCCAGTACTTC	CASSVVGQGTPRGTQYF
TRBV6-2/TRBV6-3	NA	NA	TRBJ2-2	TGTGCCAGCAGTTCCAGACAGGCCCGGAACACCGGGGAGCTGTTTTTT	CASSSRQARNTGELFF
TRBV2	NA	NA	TRBJ2-1	TGTGCCAGCAGTGCCAGGATAAGCTCCTACAATGAGCAGTTCTTC	CASSARISSYNEQFF
TRBV4-2	NA	once	TRBJ1-5	TGTGCCAGCAGCCAGGGGGAACAGGGAAGGCCCCAGCATTTT	CASSQGEQGRPQHF
TRBV6-5	NA	once	TRBJ2-1	TGTGCCAGCAGCCGAACGGGGGATGAGCAGTTCTTC	CASSRTGDEQFF
TRBV9	NA	NA	TRBJ2-3	TGTGCCAGCAGCGTAGCGGGCAGGGGCAAAGATACGCAGTATTTT	CASSVAGRGKDTQYF
TRBV28	TRBD2	NA	TRBJ2-3	TGTGCCATTGGGGACGGGACTACCATGGGCACAGATACGCAGTATTTT	CAIGDGTTMGTDTQYF
TRBV27	TRBD1	NA	TRBJ2-7	TGTGCCAGCAGTTCCCGGACAGGGAGCTCCTACGAGCAGTACTTC	CASSSRTGSSYEQYF
TRBV18	TRBD1	NA	TRBJ2-5	TGTGCCAGCTCACCCGGGACAGGGGGCCAAGAGACCCAGTACTTC	CASSPGTGGQETQYF